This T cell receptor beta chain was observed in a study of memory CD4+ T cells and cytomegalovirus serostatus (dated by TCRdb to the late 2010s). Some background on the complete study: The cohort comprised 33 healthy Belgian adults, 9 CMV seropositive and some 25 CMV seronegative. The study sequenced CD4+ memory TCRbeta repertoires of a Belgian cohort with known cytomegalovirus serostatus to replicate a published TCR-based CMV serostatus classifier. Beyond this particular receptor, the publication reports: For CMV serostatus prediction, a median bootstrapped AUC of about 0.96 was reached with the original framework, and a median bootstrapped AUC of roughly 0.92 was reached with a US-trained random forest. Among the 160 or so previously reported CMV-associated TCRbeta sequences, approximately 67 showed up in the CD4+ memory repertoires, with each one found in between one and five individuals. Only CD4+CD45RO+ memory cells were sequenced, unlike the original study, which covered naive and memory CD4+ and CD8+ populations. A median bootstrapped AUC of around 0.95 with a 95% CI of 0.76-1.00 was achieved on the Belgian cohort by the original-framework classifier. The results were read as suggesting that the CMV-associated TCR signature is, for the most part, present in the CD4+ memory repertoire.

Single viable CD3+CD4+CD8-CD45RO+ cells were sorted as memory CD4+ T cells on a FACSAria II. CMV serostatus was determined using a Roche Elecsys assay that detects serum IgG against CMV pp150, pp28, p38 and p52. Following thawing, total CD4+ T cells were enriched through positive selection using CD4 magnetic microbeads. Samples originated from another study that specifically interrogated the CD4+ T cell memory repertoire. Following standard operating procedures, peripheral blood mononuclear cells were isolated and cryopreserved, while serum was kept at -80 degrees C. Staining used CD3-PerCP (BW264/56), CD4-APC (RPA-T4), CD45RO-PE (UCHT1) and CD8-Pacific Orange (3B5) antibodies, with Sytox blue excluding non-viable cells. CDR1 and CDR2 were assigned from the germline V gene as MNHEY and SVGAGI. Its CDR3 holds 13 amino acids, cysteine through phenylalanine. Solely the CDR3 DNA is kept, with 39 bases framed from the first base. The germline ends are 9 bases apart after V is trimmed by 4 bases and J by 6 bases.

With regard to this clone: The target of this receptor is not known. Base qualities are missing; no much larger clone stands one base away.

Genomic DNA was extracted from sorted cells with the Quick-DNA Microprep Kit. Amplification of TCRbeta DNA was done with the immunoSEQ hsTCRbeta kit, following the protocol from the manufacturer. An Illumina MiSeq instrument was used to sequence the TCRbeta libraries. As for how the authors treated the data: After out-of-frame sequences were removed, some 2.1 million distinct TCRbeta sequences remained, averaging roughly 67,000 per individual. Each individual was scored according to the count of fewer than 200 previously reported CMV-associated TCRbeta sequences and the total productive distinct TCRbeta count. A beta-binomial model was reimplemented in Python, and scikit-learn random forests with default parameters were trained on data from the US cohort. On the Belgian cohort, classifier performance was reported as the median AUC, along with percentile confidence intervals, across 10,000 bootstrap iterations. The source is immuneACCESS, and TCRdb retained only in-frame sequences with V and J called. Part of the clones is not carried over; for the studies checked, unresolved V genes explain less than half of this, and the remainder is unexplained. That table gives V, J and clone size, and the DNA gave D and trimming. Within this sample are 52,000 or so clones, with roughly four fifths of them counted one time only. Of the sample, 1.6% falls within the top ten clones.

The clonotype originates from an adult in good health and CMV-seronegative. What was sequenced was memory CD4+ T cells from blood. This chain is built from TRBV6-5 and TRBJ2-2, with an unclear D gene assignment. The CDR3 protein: CASSSHLPGELFF. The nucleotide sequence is TGTGCCAGCAGTTCACACCTCCCCGGGGAGCTGTTTTTT.